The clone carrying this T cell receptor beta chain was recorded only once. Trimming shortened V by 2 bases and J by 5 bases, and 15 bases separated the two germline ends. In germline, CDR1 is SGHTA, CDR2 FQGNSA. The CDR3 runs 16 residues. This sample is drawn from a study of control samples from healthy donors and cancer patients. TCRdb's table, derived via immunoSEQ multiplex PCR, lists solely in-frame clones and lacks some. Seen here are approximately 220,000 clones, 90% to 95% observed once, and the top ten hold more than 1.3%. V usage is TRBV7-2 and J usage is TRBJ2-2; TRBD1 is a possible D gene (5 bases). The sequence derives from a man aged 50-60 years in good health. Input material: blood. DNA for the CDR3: TGTGCCAGCAGCTTATCCTCAACAGGTCAAACCGGGGAGCTGTTTTTT. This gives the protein CASSLSSTGQTGELFF.